These T cell receptor beta chains were read from a single sample in a study of blood T cell repertoires in COVID-19. Profiled with immunoSEQ multiplex PCR; TCRdb holds only in-frame clones, not every one. The sample records 200,000 to 250,000 clones, around 84% being singletons. The sample was peripheral blood. These receptors were obtained from a woman over 75 with active or convalescent COVID-19. CDR3s include the opening cysteine and the closing phenylalanine or tryptophan. Each record gives: D gene, V gene, J gene, clone size, CDR3 protein, CDR3 DNA. A D gene is named only where the DNA matches it firmly. Clone size appears in some rows only: once, few, many, or a class for an expanded clone.

D gene: TRBD2; V gene: TRBV27; J gene: TRBJ2-7; clone size: once; CDR3 protein: CASSFQERGGPYEQYF; CDR3 DNA: TGTGCCAGCAGTTTCCAAGAGCGGGGGGGCCCGTACGAGCAGTACTTC
D gene: NA; V gene: TRBV6-4; J gene: TRBJ2-2; clone size: NA; CDR3 protein: CASSDSAGRAVTGELFF; CDR3 DNA: TGTGCCAGCAGTGACTCAGCGGGCAGGGCGGTCACCGGGGAGCTGTTTTTT
D gene: TRBD1; V gene: TRBV28; J gene: TRBJ1-3; clone size: NA; CDR3 protein: CASSDRGSGNTIYF; CDR3 DNA: TGTGCCAGTTCAGACAGGGGGTCTGGAAACACCATATATTTT
D gene: NA; V gene: TRBV18; J gene: TRBJ2-3; clone size: NA; CDR3 protein: CASSPGSGGPDTQYF; CDR3 DNA: TGTGCCAGCTCACCAGGCTCCGGGGGGCCCGATACGCAGTATTTT
D gene: NA; V gene: TRBV7-3; J gene: TRBJ1-2; clone size: few; CDR3 protein: CASSQTPSGYGYTF; CDR3 DNA: TGTGCCAGCAGCCAAACCCCATCGGGCTATGGCTACACCTTC
D gene: TRBD2; V gene: TRBV7-9; J gene: TRBJ2-5; clone size: once; CDR3 protein: CASTPSERGPHVETQYF; CDR3 DNA: TGTGCCAGCACTCCGTCGGAGCGGGGGCCTCATGTAGAGACCCAGTACTTC
D gene: TRBD1; V gene: TRBV6-5; J gene: TRBJ1-3; clone size: NA; CDR3 protein: CASSSPGQGSGNTIYF; CDR3 DNA: TGTGCCAGCAGTTCCCCGGGACAGGGTTCTGGAAACACCATATATTTT
D gene: NA; V gene: TRBV7-2; J gene: TRBJ1-1; clone size: NA; CDR3 protein: CASSLDRTYTEAFF; CDR3 DNA: TGTGCCAGCAGCTTAGACAGGACGTACACTGAAGCTTTCTTT
D gene: TRBD1; V gene: TRBV9; J gene: TRBJ1-1; clone size: NA; CDR3 protein: CASSPLTGVTEAFF; CDR3 DNA: TGTGCCAGCAGCCCCCTTACAGGGGTCACTGAAGCTTTCTTT
D gene: TRBD1; V gene: TRBV28; J gene: TRBJ1-2; clone size: NA; CDR3 protein: CASSLPRGPGGYTF; CDR3 DNA: TGTGCCAGCAGTCTCCCCAGGGGGCCGGGTGGCTACACCTTC
D gene: NA; V gene: TRBV6-5; J gene: TRBJ2-5; clone size: NA; CDR3 protein: CASSSIRTIETQYF; CDR3 DNA: TGTGCCAGCAGTTCGATTAGGACTATCGAGACCCAGTACTTC
D gene: NA; V gene: TRBV6-6; J gene: TRBJ1-3; clone size: NA; CDR3 protein: CASNIGLQTRGNTIYF; CDR3 DNA: TGTGCCAGCAATATTGGCCTTCAGACGAGGGGAAACACCATATATTTT
D gene: TRBD1; V gene: TRBV24-1; J gene: TRBJ2-5; clone size: once; CDR3 protein: CATSDTGTASGTQYF; CDR3 DNA: TGTGCCACCAGTGATACGGGGACAGCCTCCGGGACCCAGTACTTC